These T cell receptor beta chains were read from a single sample in a study of cytomegalovirus exposure and HLA in healthy donors. Clones were sequenced by immunoSEQ multiplex PCR, and TCRdb holds only the in-frame ones, with some missing. Here the sample table reports around 210,000 clones. Sequenced material: PBMCs. The receptors were sampled from a woman under 40 in good health and CMV-seropositive. Both conserved end residues are part of each CDR3. Fields, in order: D gene, V gene, CDR3 length, J gene, CDR3 protein, CDR3 DNA. The D gene is left open where the match is weak.

>.|TRBV19|18|TRBJ2-6
CASSIVFQGMAGANVLTF
TGTGCCAGTAGTATAGTCTTTCAGGGGATGGCTGGGGCCAACGTCCTGACTTTC
>.|TRBV15|12|TRBJ1-6
CATSRDESPLHF
TGTGCCACCAGCAGAGACGAGTCACCCCTCCACTTT
>.|TRBV4-3|16|TRBJ2-6
CASSQEPRAGANVLTF
TGCGCCAGCAGCCAAGAACCACGAGCTGGGGCCAACGTCCTGACTTTC
>TRBD1|TRBV6-6|16|TRBJ1-2
CASSYPGQGFQGGYTF
TGTGCCAGCAGTTACCCGGGACAGGGCTTCCAAGGAGGCTACACCTTC
>TRBD1|TRBV15|14|TRBJ1-2
CATSTDRQGSGYTF
TGTGCCACCAGCACCGACCGACAGGGCAGCGGCTACACCTTC
>.|TRBV27|15|TRBJ2-7
CASSTGASGAYEQYF
TGTGCCAGCAGTACGGGAGCAAGTGGAGCCTACGAGCAGTACTTC
>.|TRBV5-1|14|TRBJ2-7
CASSLDGQRYEQYF
TGCGCCAGCAGCTTGGATGGGCAAAGATACGAGCAGTACTTC
>.|TRBV27|13|TRBJ2-7
CASSPTGPYEQYF
TGTGCCAGCAGTCCGACAGGTCCCTACGAGCAGTACTTC
>TRBD2|TRBV9|14|TRBJ2-2
CASSVGGGSGELFF
TGTGCCAGCAGCGTAGGGGGGGGGTCCGGGGAGCTGTTTTTT
>.|TRBV9|14|TRBJ2-7
CASSVEVAHSEQYF
TGTGCCAGCAGCGTAGAAGTAGCGCATAGCGAGCAGTACTTC
>.|TRBV5-6|15|TRBJ1-2
CASSLFTGKSYGYTF
TGTGCCAGCAGCTTGTTTACAGGGAAGAGCTATGGCTACACCTTC
>TRBD1|TRBV5-4|14|TRBJ2-5
CASSWNQGAETQYF
TGTGCCAGCAGTTGGAACCAGGGGGCCGAGACCCAGTACTTC
>.|TRBV6-5|16|TRBJ2-2
CASSYGTLLNTGELFF
TGTGCCAGCAGTTACGGCACCCTCCTGAACACCGGGGAGCTGTTTTTT
>.|TRBV10-1|15|TRBJ1-1
CASSERPGLNTEAFF
TGCGCCAGCAGTGAGAGGCCGGGGTTGAACACTGAAGCTTTCTTT
>.|TRBV19|14|TRBJ2-5
CASSITGQKETQYF
TGTGCCAGTAGTATAACAGGCCAAAAAGAGACCCAGTACTTC
>.|TRBV7-8|13|TRBJ1-1
CASSLGQYFEAFF
TGTGCCAGCAGCTTAGGACAGTACTTTGAAGCTTTCTTT
>.|TRBV4-3|14|TRBJ1-1
CASSQTQGVTEAFF
TGCGCCAGCAGCCAGACACAGGGAGTCACTGAAGCTTTCTTT
>.|TRBV11-2|15|TRBJ1-1
CASSYPGRGNTEAFF
TGTGCCAGCAGCTACCCGGGCAGGGGGAACACTGAAGCTTTCTTT
>TRBD1|TRBV18|16|TRBJ1-1
CASSPPSTGSHTEAFF
TGTGCCAGCTCACCCCCCTCGACAGGGTCACATACTGAAGCTTTCTTT
>.|TRBV7-9|14|TRBJ2-5
CASSPTTAGETQYF
TGTGCCAGCAGCCCTACGACGGCGGGGGAGACCCAGTACTTC
>TRBD1|TRBV4-1|16|TRBJ1-5
CASSQDWAGGNQPQHF
TGCGCCAGCAGCCAAGATTGGGCAGGGGGAAATCAGCCCCAGCATTTT
>TRBD2|TRBV27|15|TRBJ2-3
CASRGLAGDWNTQYF
TGTGCCAGCAGGGGACTAGCGGGAGATTGGAATACGCAGTATTTT
>TRBD1|TRBV15|16|TRBJ1-3
CATSKGDRGTGNTIYF
TGTGCCACCAGCAAGGGGGACAGGGGGACTGGAAACACCATATATTTT
>TRBD2|TRBV9|15|TRBJ2-2
CASSPIAGKTGELFF
TGTGCCAGCAGCCCTATAGCGGGAAAAACCGGGGAGCTGTTTTTT
>TRBD2|TRBV29-1|14|TRBJ2-1
CSVVWAGGPNEQFF
TGCAGCGTTGTATGGGCGGGAGGGCCCAATGAGCAGTTCTTC
>TRBD1|TRBV9|14|TRBJ2-7
CASSVRGGSYEQYF
TGTGCCAGCAGCGTTCGAGGGGGCAGCTACGAGCAGTACTTC
>.|TRBV7-9|17|TRBJ1-2
CASSLYGRSGLNYGYTF
TGTGCCAGCAGCTTATACGGTCGCTCCGGACTAAACTATGGCTACACCTTC
>.|TRBV5-5|18|TRBJ1-6
CASSLDIDTSSYNSPLHF
TGTGCCAGCAGCTTGGATATCGACACGAGCTCCTATAATTCACCCCTCCACTTT
>TRBD2|TRBV27|14|TRBJ2-1
CASSTWTSGDPEFF
TGTGCCAGCAGTACCTGGACTAGCGGGGACCCGGAGTTCTTC